Listed here are 5 T cell receptor beta chains from one sample, sequenced in a study of tumor-infiltrating lymphocytes in primary liver carcinoma. Reverse transcription of 450 to 500 ng total RNA with a constant-region primer produced TCR beta cDNA. Nested multiplex PCR, run for three rounds with slightly modified ARM-PCR, yielded TCR beta libraries. Two initial PCR rounds of around 10 cycles each paired TRBV1-TRBV30 forward primers with a C-beta reverse primer. TCRdb re-called the multiplex PCR reads through MiXCR, storing one row per CDR3 protein. The data show about 350,000 distinct CDR3 sequences, about 65% seen once. Extraction also yielded germline DNA, while blood RNA was obtained from unsorted whole blood. Input material: peripheral blood. These receptors were taken from a man aged 35 to 55 with primary liver carcinoma and hepatitis B virus infection.

Remarks on this clonotype: The CDR3 ends on some other residue instead of the conserved phenylalanine or tryptophan, so this is likely a read error. The chain has TRBV30 and TRBJ2-1; D perhaps matches TRBD2 (5 bases). The germline V gene has CDR1 GTSNPN and CDR2 SVGIG (reference sequence). The CDR3 is made up of 13 amino acids. The V end was cut by 4 bases, the J end by 2 bases, with 9 bases between. The CDR3, as DNA: TGTGCCTGGAAGAGGGAGACCTACAATGAGCAGTTCTTA. Translating gives CAWKRETYNEQFL.

On this clonotype itself: It may be a read error: a sequence one base away is much more abundant. The V call is TRBV4-1, the J call TRBJ1-5; D is uncertain. This CDR3 has 17 amino acids. Germline V gene data show CDR1 as MGHRA and CDR2 as YSYEKL. V was cut by 3 bases and J by 3 bases, with 18 bases left in between. Here the CDR3 reads CASSHHSIGLVNQPQHF. The CDR3 DNA is TGCGCCAGCAGCCACCATTCGATAGGGCTCGTCAATCAGCCCCAGCATTTT.

This clonotype has only a few counts. The chain links TRBV6-5 to TRBJ1-1; possibly TRBD1 for D (5 bases). Between the trimmed V and J ends, which lost 6 bases and 1 base, there was a span of 12 bases. This CDR3 contains 14 residues. The germline V gene has CDR1 MNHEY and CDR2 SVGAGI. The chain's CDR3 is CASSAYGTNTEAFF. CDR3 sequence (DNA): TGTGCCAGCAGCGCCTACGGGACGAACACTGAAGCTTTCTTT.

As regards this clonotype: This may be a read error: a much more frequent sequence differs by one nucleotide. V gene TRBV4-1 combines with J gene TRBJ2-1, with D tentatively TRBD2 (5 bases). The CDR3 loop spans 15 amino acids. Looked up from germline, CDR1 is MGHRA and CDR2 is YSYEKL. Trimming shortened V by 4 bases and J by 9 bases, and 19 bases separated the two germline ends. CDR3 nucleotide sequence: TGCGCCAGCAGCCTCGGGAATAGCGAGAGCGGTGAGCAGTTCTTC. This gives the protein CASSLGNSESGEQFF.

This clonotype was counted only a few times. The V and J genes are TRBV4-2 and TRBJ2-2; TRBD2 matches at 8 bases. CDR3 length equals 16 residues. Trimming cost V 0 bases and J 6 bases; bases outside gene matches: 6. The germline V gene has CDR1 LGHNA and CDR2 YNFKEQ. CDR3 coding DNA: TGTGCCAGCAGCCAAGATCCTAGCGGGCTCCCCGGGGAGCTGTTTTTT. This codes for CASSQDPSGLPGELFF.